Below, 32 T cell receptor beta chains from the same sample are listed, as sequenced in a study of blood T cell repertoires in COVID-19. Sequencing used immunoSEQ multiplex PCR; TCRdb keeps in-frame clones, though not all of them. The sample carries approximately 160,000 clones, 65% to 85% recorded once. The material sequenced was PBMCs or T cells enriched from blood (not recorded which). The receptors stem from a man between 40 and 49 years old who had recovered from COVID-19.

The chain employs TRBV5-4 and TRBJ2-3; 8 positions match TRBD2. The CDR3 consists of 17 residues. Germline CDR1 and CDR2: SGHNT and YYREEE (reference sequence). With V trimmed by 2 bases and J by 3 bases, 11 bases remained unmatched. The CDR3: CASSFPTPGGQTDTQYF. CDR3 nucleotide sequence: TGTGCCAGCAGCTTCCCAACCCCGGGGGGGCAGACAGATACGCAGTATTTT.

The CDR3 region is CAITRDRGVNEQYV. The CDR3 DNA sequence: TGTGCCATTACAAGAGACAGGGGAGTCAACGAGCAGTACGTC. The chain carries TRBV19 and TRBJ2-7; 8 nucleotides agree with TRBD1. This CDR3 has 14 residues. Germline V gene lookup returns CDR1 LNHDA and CDR2 SQIVND (reference sequence). Trimming cost V 10 bases and J 5 bases; bases outside gene matches: 13.

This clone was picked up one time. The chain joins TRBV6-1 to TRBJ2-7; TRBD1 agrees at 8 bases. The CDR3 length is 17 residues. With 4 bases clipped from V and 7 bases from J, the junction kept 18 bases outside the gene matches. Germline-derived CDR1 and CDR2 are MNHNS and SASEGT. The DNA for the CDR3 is TGTGCCAGCAGTGGCCGCGGGCGGGACAGGCCTCAGTGGGAGCAGTACGTC. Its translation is CASSGRGRDRPQWEQYV.

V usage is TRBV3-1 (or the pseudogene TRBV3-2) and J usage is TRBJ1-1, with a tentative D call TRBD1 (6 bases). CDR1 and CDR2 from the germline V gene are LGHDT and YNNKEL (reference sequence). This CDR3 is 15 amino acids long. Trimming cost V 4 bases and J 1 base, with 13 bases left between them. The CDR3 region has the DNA TGTGCCAGCAGCCCGCGGACAGCCCCGAACACTGAAGCTTTCTTT. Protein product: CASSPRTAPNTEAFF.

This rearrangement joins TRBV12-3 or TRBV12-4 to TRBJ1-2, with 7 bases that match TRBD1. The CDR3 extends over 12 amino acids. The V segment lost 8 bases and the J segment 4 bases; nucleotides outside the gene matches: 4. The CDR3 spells CASGGQPYGYTF. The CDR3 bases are TGTGCCAGCGGGGGACAGCCCTATGGCTACACCTTC.

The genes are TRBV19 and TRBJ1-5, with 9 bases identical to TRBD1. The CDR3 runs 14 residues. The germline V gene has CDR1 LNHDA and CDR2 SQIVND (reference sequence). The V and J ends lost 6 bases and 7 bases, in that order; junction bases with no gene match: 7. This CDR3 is CASRGTGRGQPQHF. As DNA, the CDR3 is TGTGCCAGTAGGGGGACAGGGAGGGGCCAGCCCCAGCATTTT.

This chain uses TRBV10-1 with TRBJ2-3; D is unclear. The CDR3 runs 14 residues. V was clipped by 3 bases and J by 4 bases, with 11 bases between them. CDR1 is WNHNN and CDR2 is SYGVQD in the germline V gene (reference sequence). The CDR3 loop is CASSDNAGPDTQYF. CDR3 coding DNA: TGCGCCAGCAGTGATAATGCAGGTCCAGATACGCAGTATTTT.

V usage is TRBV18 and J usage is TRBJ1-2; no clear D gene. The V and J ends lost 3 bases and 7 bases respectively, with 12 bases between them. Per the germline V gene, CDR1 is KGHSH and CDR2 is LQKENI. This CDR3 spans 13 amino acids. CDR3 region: CASSPGDRSGYTF. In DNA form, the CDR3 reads TGTGCCAGCTCACCCGGGGATAGGTCTGGCTACACCTTC.

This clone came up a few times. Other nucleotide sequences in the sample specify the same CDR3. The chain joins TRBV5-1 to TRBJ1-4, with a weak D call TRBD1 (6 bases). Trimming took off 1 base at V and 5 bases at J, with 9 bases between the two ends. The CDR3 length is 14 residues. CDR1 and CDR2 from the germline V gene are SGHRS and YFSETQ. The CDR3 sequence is CASSLQGKNEKLFF. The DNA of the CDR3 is TGCGCCAGCAGCTTGCAGGGGAAAAATGAAAAACTGTTTTTT.

The CDR3 spells CASSRAQTYNSPLHF. As DNA, the CDR3 is TGTGCCAGTAGTAGGGCGCAGACCTATAATTCACCCCTCCACTTT. The rearrangement joins TRBV19 to TRBJ1-6, with D uncertain. The CDR3 totals 15 residues. Trimming took 4 bases from V and 2 from J, leaving 9 bases between them. The germline gives CDR1 LNHDA, CDR2 SQIVND (reference sequence).

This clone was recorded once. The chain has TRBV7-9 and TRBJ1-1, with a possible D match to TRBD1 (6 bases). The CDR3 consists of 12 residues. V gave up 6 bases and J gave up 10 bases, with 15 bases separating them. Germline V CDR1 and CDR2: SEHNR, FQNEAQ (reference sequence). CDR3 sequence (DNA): TGTGCCAGCAGAGAGGGGGACGGGCGAGCTTTCTTT. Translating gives CASREGDGRAFF.

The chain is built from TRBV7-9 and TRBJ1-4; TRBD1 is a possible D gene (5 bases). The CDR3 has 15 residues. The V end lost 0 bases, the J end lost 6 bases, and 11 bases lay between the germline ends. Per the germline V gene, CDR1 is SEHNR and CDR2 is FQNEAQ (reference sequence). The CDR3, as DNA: TGTGCCAGCAGCTTAGCGGGGAGGGGAGATGAAAAACTGTTTTTT. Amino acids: CASSLAGRGDEKLFF.

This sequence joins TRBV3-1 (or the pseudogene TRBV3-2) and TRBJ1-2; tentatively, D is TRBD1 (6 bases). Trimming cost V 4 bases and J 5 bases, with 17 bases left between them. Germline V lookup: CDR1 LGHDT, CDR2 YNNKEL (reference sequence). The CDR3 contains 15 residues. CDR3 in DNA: TGTGCCAGCAGCCCAGATAGTGGGGGGGCTTATGGCTACACCTTC. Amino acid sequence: CASSPDSGGAYGYTF.

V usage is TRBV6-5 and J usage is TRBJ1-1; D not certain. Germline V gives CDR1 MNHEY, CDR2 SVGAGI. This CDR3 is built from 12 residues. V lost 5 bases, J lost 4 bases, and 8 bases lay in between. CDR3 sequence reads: CASSPLGTEAFF. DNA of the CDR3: TGTGCCAGCAGTCCCCTCGGCACTGAAGCTTTCTTT.

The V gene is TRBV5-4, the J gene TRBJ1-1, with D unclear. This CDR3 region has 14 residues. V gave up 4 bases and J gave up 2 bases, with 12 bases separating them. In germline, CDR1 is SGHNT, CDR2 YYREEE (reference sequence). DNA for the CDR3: TGTGCCAGCAGCCCCCTCGTGAGTAACACTGAAGCTTTCTTT. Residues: CASSPLVSNTEAFF.

CDR3 nucleotides: TGTGCCGCCAGGGGTACGAACACCGGGGAGCTGTTTTTT. Translated, it gives CAARGTNTGELFF. The chain recombines TRBV19 with TRBJ2-2, with D perhaps TRBD1 (6 bases). This CDR3 contains 13 residues. Germline V gives CDR1 LNHDA, CDR2 SQIVND (reference sequence). V was pared by 11 bases and J by 0 bases, with 10 bases between.

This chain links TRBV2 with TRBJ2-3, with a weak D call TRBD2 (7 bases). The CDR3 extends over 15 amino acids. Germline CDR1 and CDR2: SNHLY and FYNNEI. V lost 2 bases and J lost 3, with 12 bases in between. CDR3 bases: TGTGCCAGCAGTGAACGGGGGGCGATGACAGATACGCAGTATTTT. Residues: CASSERGAMTDTQYF.

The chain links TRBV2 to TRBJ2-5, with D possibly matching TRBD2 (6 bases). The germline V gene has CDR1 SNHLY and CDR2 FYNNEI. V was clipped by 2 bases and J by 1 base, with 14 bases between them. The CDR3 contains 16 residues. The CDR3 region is CASSERRRGVQETQYF. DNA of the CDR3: TGTGCCAGCAGTGAAAGGCGGAGGGGAGTCCAAGAGACCCAGTACTTC.

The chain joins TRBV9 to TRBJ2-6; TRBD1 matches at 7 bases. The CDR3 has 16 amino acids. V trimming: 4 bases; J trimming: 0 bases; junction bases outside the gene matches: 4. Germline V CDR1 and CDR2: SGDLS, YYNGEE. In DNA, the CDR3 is TGTGCCAGCAGCACGGGACAGAGCTCTGGGGCCAACGTCCTGACTTTC. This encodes CASSTGQSSGANVLTF.

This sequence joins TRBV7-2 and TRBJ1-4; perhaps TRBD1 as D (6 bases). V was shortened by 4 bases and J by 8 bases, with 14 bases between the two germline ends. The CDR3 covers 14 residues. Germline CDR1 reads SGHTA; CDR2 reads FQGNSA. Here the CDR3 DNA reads TGTGCCAGCAGCTCTACAGGGTTGGGAGAAAAACTGTTTTTT. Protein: CASSSTGLGEKLFF.

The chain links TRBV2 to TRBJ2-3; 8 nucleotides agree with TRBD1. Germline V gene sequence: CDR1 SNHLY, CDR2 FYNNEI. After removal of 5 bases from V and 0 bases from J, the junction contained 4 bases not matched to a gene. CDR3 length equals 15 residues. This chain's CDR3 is CASSRQGASTDTQYF. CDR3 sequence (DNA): TGTGCCAGCAGTCGTCAGGGGGCTAGCACAGATACGCAGTATTTT.

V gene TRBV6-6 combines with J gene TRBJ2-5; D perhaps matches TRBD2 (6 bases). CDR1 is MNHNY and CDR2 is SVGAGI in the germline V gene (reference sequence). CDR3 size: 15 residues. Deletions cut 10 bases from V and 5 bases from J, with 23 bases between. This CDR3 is CATKPGLLNRETQYF. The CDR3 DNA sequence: TGTGCCACCAAACCGGGACTCCTAAACCGGGAGACCCAGTACTTC.

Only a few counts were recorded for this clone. The CDR3 region has the DNA TGTGCCAGCAGCTTAGCGGAGGATTCACCCCTCCACTTT. Protein: CASSLAEDSPLHF. This chain joins TRBV7-9 and TRBJ1-6, with D hard to call. Trimming cost V 0 bases and J 8 bases, with 5 bases left between them. This CDR3 contains 13 residues. CDR1 and CDR2 from the germline V gene are SEHNR and FQNEAQ (reference sequence).

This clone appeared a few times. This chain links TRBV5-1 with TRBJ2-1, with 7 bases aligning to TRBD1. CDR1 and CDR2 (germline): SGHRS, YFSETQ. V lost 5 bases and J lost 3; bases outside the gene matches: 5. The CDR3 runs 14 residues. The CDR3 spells CASSTGENYNEQFF. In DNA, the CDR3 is TGCGCCAGCAGTACAGGGGAGAACTACAATGAGCAGTTCTTC.

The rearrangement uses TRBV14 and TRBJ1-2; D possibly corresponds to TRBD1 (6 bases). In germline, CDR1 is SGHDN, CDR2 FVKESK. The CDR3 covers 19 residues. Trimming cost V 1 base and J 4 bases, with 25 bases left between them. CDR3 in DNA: TGTGCCAGCAGCCAAGCAAGCTTCTTACACGGGACAAGTCCCTATGGCTACACCTTC. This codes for CASSQASFLHGTSPYGYTF.

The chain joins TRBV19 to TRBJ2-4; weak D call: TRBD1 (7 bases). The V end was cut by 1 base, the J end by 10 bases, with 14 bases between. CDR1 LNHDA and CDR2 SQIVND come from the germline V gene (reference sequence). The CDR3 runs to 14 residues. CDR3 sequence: CASSIADPGGIQYF. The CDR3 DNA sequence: TGTGCCAGTAGTATAGCAGACCCAGGGGGGATTCAGTACTTC.

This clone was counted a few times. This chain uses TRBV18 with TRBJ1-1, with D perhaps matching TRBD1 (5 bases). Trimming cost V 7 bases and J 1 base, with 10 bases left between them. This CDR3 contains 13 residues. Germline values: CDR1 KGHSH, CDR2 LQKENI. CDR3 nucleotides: TGTGCCAGCTTACAGGACGGGAACACTGAAGCTTTCTTT. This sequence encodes CASLQDGNTEAFF.

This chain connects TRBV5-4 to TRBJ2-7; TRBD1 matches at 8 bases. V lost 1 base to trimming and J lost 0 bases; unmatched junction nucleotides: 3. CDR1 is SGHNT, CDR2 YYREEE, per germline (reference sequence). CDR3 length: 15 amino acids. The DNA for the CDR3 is TGTGCCAGCAGCTTGTACAGGGGGAGCTCCTACGAGCAGTACTTC. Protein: CASSLYRGSSYEQYF.

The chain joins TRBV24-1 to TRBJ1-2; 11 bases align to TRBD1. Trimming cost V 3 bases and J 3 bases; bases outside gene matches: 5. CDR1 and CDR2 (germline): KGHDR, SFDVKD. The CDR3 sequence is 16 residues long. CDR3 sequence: CATSDPGTGGHYGYTF. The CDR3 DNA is TGTGCCACCAGTGATCCCGGGACAGGGGGTCACTATGGCTACACCTTC.

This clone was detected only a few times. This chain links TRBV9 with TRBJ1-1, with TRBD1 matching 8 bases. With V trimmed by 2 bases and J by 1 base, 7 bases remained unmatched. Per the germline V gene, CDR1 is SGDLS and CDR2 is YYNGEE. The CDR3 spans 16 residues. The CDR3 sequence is CASSVDTGGPNTEAFF. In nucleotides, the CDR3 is TGTGCCAGCAGCGTTGATACAGGGGGACCGAACACTGAAGCTTTCTTT.

CDR3 amino acids: CASSGDRGQETQYF. CDR3 DNA sequence: TGTGCCAGCAGCGGGGACAGGGGGCAAGAGACCCAGTACTTC. The chain has TRBV7-8 and TRBJ2-5; 11 nucleotides line up with TRBD1. The CDR3 length is 14 residues. Germline V CDR1 and CDR2: SGHVS, FQNEAQ. The V gene end was trimmed by 5 bases and the J gene end by 2 bases; junction bases not matched to a gene: 1.

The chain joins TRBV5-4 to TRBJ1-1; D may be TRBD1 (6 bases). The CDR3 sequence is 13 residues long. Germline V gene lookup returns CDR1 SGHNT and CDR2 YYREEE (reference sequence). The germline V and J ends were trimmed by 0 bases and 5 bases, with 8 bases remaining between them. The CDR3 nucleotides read TGTGCCAGCAGCTTGGCAGGGGAAACTGAAGCTTTCTTT. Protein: CASSLAGETEAFF.